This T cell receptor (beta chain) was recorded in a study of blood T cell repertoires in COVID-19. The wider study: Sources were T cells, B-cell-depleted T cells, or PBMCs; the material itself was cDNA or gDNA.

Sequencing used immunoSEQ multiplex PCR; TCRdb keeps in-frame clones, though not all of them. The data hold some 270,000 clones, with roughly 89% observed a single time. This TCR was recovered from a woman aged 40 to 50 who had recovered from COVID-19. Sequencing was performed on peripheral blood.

In DNA form, the CDR3 reads TGTGCCAGCAGCTTAGCAGGGACTAGCGGGGTAGCCTATGAGCAGTTCTTC. Translation: CASSLAGTSGVAYEQFF. V is TRBV7-9 and J is TRBJ2-1, with 13 bases lining up with TRBD2. In germline, CDR1 is SEHNR, CDR2 FQNEAQ (reference sequence). This CDR3 is 17 amino acids long. The V gene end was trimmed by 0 bases and the J gene end by 8 bases; junction bases not matched to a gene: 7.